These 24 T cell receptor beta chains share one sample of origin, sequenced in a study of CD8 T cells in ankylosing spondylitis. TCRdb re-derived calls from the 5' RACE reads in MiXCR, one entry per CDR3 protein. This sample has about 440,000 distinct CDR3 sequences; over 15% occur once, and the top ten carry 1%. General study findings and limits: A motif in TCR beta, a set of eight or nine highly homologous variants, appeared characteristic of ankylosing spondylitis blood.

No antigen has been assigned to these receptors. Input material: blood, either unsorted or a sorted T cell fraction (not recorded which). The receptors come from a male donor with ankylosing spondylitis.

This clonotype was picked up a small number of times. V is TRBV20-1 and J is TRBJ2-7, with TRBD1 as a possible D gene (5 bases). V lost 5 bases and J 1 base, leaving 15 bases between the germline ends. This CDR3 has 14 residues. The V gene's germline CDR1 is DFQATT and CDR2 SNEGSKA (reference sequence). Written as DNA, the CDR3 is TGCAGTGCTGCGACGGCAGGGAAGTCCTACGAGCAGTACTTC. Translated: CSAATAGKSYEQYF.

The V call is TRBV7-9, the J call TRBJ2-1, with 12 nucleotides matching TRBD2. This CDR3 spans 17 amino acids. Per the germline V gene, CDR1 is SEHNR and CDR2 is FQNEAQ (reference sequence). Germline trimming cut 5 bases from V and 2 bases from J; bases unmatched to any gene: 7. The CDR3, as DNA: TGTGCCAGCAGCACTCGGACTAGCGGGACGACCTACAATGAGCAGTTCTTC. Translating it yields CASSTRTSGTTYNEQFF. Full variable domain (remainder filled in from reference TRBV7-9 and TRBJ2-1): DTGVSQNPRHKITKRGQNVTFRCDPISEHNRLYWYRQTLGQGPEFLTYFQNEAQLEKSRLLSDRFSAERPKGSFSTLEIQRTEQGDSAMYLCASSTRTSGTTYNEQFFGPGTRLTVL.

The rearrangement joins TRBV20-1 to TRBJ2-2; TRBD2 aligns across 10 bases. There are 14 residues in the CDR3. Germline-derived CDR1 and CDR2 are DFQATT and SNEGSKA (reference sequence). The trim removed 5 bases at V and 4 bases at J, leaving 4 bases unmatched. The CDR3 DNA sequence: TGCAGTGCTCCCCTAGCGGGAGTCACCGGGGAGCTGTTTTTT. Its translation is CSAPLAGVTGELFF.

This clonotype was observed at least ten times. The chain carries TRBV4-1 and TRBJ1-3, with TRBD1 identical over 7 bases. This CDR3 is 15 amino acids long. CDR1 is MGHRA and CDR2 is YSYEKL in the germline V gene. V gave up 4 bases and J gave up 0 bases; unmatched junction bases: 3. CDR3 coding DNA: TGCGCCAGCAGCCTCGGGACAGTCTCTGGAAACACCATATATTTT. This gives the protein CASSLGTVSGNTIYF.

J is TRBJ1-1 and V is TRBV6-1; D gene uncertain. The ends were cut back, 4 bases at V and 5 bases at J, with 11 bases in the middle. The CDR3 length is 13 residues. The germline V gene has CDR1 MNHNS and CDR2 SASEGT. CDR3 nucleotides: TGTGCCAGCAGTGGAAGCAGGAGGACTGAAGCTTTCTTT. This gives the protein CASSGSRRTEAFF.

This clonotype was seen a handful of times. The chain combines TRBV21-1 with TRBJ2-7; the D segment call TRBD2 is taken from the table without a DNA check. TRBV21-1 represents a pseudogene. This CDR3 contains 19 residues. CDR3 sequence reads: CASSTLKARLAGGFYEQYF. CDR3 DNA sequence: TGTGCCAGCAGCACACTCAAGGCCCGACTAGCGGGAGGGTTCTACGAGCAGTACTTC.

The V call is TRBV7-8, the J call TRBJ1-6; D gene ambiguous. Germline CDR1 SGHVS, CDR2 FQNEAQ. The length of the CDR3 is 16 residues. Trimming removed 0 bases from V and 2 bases from J, with 8 bases in between. The DNA for the CDR3 is TGTGCCAGCAGCTTAGCGCTAGGGACCTATAATTCACCCCTCCACTTT. Amino acid sequence: CASSLALGTYNSPLHF.

This clonotype was counted a few times. The V and J genes are TRBV20-1 and TRBJ1-2, with 10 bases lining up with TRBD1. The CDR3 is 16 amino acids. From germline, CDR1 is DFQATT and CDR2 SNEGSKA (reference sequence). V gave up 1 base and J gave up 3 bases; unmatched junction bases: 8. The CDR3 sequence is CSARGLGGQGYYGYTF. For the CDR3, the DNA is TGCAGTGCTAGAGGATTAGGGGGACAGGGGTACTATGGCTACACCTTC.

This clonotype was seen repeatedly, ten times or more. The chain has TRBV11-2 and TRBJ2-3; the D gene is possibly TRBD2 (5 bases). V lost 1 base and J lost 6, with 17 bases in between. The CDR3 totals 16 residues. CDR1 SGHAT and CDR2 FQNNGV come from the germline V gene. CDR3 residues: CASSLAPASRRDTQYF. In DNA form, the CDR3 reads TGTGCCAGCAGCTTAGCTCCAGCCTCTCGGAGGGATACGCAGTATTTT.

This chain connects TRBV2 to TRBJ1-1; 7 nucleotides line up with TRBD1. CDR1 and CDR2 (germline): SNHLY, FYNNEI. The CDR3 length is 12 residues. The V segment lost 6 bases and the J segment 7 bases; nucleotides outside the gene matches: 5. The chain's CDR3 is CASRDRQGEAFF. CDR3 DNA: TGTGCCAGCAGAGATCGACAGGGTGAAGCTTTCTTT.

V is TRBV7-3 and J is TRBJ2-5, with D possibly TRBD1 on 5 matching bases. V gave up 5 bases and J gave up 5 bases, with 18 bases separating them. Germline CDR1 SGHTA, CDR2 FQGTGA. This CDR3 has 15 amino acids. The CDR3 DNA reads as TGTGCCAGCAGCACAGGACCAACCCCCGGGGAGACCCAGTACTTC. This codes for CASSTGPTPGETQYF.

This clonotype was observed at least ten times. This chain connects TRBV21-1 to TRBJ2-7; the D segment call TRBD1 is taken from the table without a DNA check. TRBV21-1 represents a pseudogene. The CDR3 is 17 amino acids. CDR3 in amino acids: CASSPKTSQGSTYEQYF. The CDR3 DNA reads as TGTGCCAGCAGTCCGAAAACCTCACAGGGCTCCACCTACGAGCAGTACTTC.

This clonotype was seen ten or more times. CDR3 region: CSARVILGDTEAFF. The CDR3 DNA reads as TGCAGTGCTAGAGTGATCTTGGGGGACACTGAAGCTTTCTTT. The rearrangement links TRBV20-1 to TRBJ1-1, with D possibly matching TRBD1 (5 bases). V lost 1 base, J lost 3 bases, and 12 bases lay in between. CDR3 size: 14 residues. In germline, CDR1 is DFQATT, CDR2 SNEGSKA (reference sequence).

The chain joins TRBV6-1 to TRBJ2-7; D not certain. The CDR3 sequence is 13 residues long. Per the germline V gene, CDR1 is MNHNS and CDR2 is SASEGT. Between the trimmed V and J ends, which lost 7 bases and 1 base, there was a span of 11 bases. This CDR3 reads CASTVRGSYEQYF. Written as DNA, the CDR3 is TGTGCCAGCACAGTTCGTGGGTCCTACGAGCAGTACTTC.

This clonotype has only a few counts. The chain has TRBV6-1 and TRBJ1-4; the D gene is possibly TRBD1 (5 bases). The CDR3 covers 16 residues. Per germline, CDR1 MNHNS and CDR2 SASEGT. Trimming stripped 1 base from V and 7 bases from J, with 16 bases between. As DNA, the CDR3 is TGTGCCAGCAGTGAAGTTGGCAGGGTGATAAGTGAAAAACTGTTTTTT. Amino acid sequence: CASSEVGRVISEKLFF.

This clonotype was observed a handful of times. This chain links TRBV29-1 with TRBJ1-2; 8 bases map to TRBD1. The trim removed 6 bases at V and 5 bases at J, leaving 14 bases unmatched. Germline CDR1 reads SQVTM; CDR2 reads ANQGSEA. CDR3 size: 15 residues. This CDR3 is CSVPGTGLMKYGYTF. The CDR3 DNA reads TGCAGCGTACCCGGGACAGGCCTAATGAAATATGGCTACACCTTC.

This clonotype has only a few counts. V gene TRBV6-2 or TRBV6-3 combines with J gene TRBJ2-1; D uncertain. CDR3 length: 14 residues. Deletions cut 6 bases from V and 5 bases from J, with 14 bases between. CDR1 is MNHEY, CDR2 SVGEGT, per germline. This CDR3 is CASRKTLENNEQFF. As DNA, the CDR3 is TGTGCCAGCAGGAAGACTCTCGAGAACAATGAGCAGTTCTTC.

The chain couples TRBV20-1 to TRBJ2-7; 11 bases align to TRBD2. V was pared by 0 bases and J by 4 bases, with 2 bases of the junction left unmatched. CDR1 is DFQATT and CDR2 is SNEGSKA in the germline V gene (reference sequence). CDR3 length: 14 residues. CDR3: CSARDGTSGYEQYF. The CDR3 DNA reads TGCAGTGCTAGAGATGGGACTAGCGGTTACGAGCAGTACTTC.

V is TRBV5-1 and J is TRBJ2-3; D may be TRBD2 (5 bases). The V end was cut by 4 bases, the J end by 8 bases, with 14 bases between. CDR1 and CDR2 (germline): SGHRS, YFSETQ. The CDR3 spans 13 residues. CDR3: CASSADGRGTQYF. The CDR3 nucleotides read TGCGCCAGCAGCGCGGACGGACGGGGTACGCAGTATTTT.

This clonotype appeared many times. The chain couples TRBV5-1 to TRBJ2-3; no definite D call. The V and J ends lost 0 bases and 5 bases respectively, with 4 bases between them. Germline loops: CDR1 SGHRS, CDR2 YFSETQ. This CDR3 spans 12 amino acids. The CDR3 region is CASSLEGDTQYF. CDR3 sequence (DNA): TGCGCCAGCAGCTTGGAGGGAGATACGCAGTATTTT. Based on the CDR3 plus reference TRBV5-1 and TRBJ2-3, the full variable domain is KAGVTQTPRYLIKTRGQQVTLSCSPISGHRSVSWYQQTPGQGLQFLFEYFSETQRNKGNFPGRFSGRQFSNSRSEMNVSTLELGDSALYLCASSLEGDTQYFGPGTRLTVL.

This clonotype showed up many times. The chain employs TRBV3-1 and TRBJ1-1; D call uncertain. CDR1 and CDR2 (germline): LGHDT, YNNKEL (reference sequence). The CDR3 is 12 amino acids. Trimming left V 6 bases short and J 1 base short, with 6 bases between. CDR3 bases: TGTGCCAGCAGTTTCGGGAACACTGAAGCTTTCTTT. It is translated as CASSFGNTEAFF.

This rearrangement joins TRBV2 to TRBJ2-3; 8 bases align to TRBD1. The CDR3 totals 14 residues. J gave up 2 bases and V 7 bases, and 5 bases lay outside the gene matches. CDR1 is SNHLY, CDR2 FYNNEI, per germline. The CDR3 reads CASNTDRDTDTQYF. In nucleotides, the CDR3 is TGTGCCAGCAACACGGACAGGGACACAGATACGCAGTATTTT. Full variable domain (missing parts from reference TRBV2 and TRBJ2-3): EPEVTQTPSHQVTQMGQEVILRCVPISNHLYFYWYRQILGQKVEFLVSFYNNEISEKSEIFDDQFSVERPDGSNFTLKIRSTKLEDSAMYFCASNTDRDTDTQYFGPGTRLTVL.

This clonotype has more than one count but fewer than ten. The rearrangement uses TRBV12-1 and TRBJ2-5; no check of the table's D call, TRBD2, against the DNA was made. TRBV12-1 is listed as a pseudogene. This CDR3 region has 14 residues. CDR3 sequence (DNA): TGTGCCAGCAGGGAAGCTAGCGGACAAGAGACCCAGTACTTC. Its protein product is CASREASGQETQYF.

V is TRBV20-1 and J is TRBJ2-7, with unresolved D. The CDR3 runs 11 residues. Germline assignment: CDR1 DFQATT and CDR2 SNEGSKA (reference sequence). The ends were cut back, 3 bases at V and 3 bases at J, with 6 bases in the middle. The CDR3 nucleotides are TGCAGTGCTAGGCCGGACTACGAGCAGTACTTC. Translated: CSARPDYEQYF.